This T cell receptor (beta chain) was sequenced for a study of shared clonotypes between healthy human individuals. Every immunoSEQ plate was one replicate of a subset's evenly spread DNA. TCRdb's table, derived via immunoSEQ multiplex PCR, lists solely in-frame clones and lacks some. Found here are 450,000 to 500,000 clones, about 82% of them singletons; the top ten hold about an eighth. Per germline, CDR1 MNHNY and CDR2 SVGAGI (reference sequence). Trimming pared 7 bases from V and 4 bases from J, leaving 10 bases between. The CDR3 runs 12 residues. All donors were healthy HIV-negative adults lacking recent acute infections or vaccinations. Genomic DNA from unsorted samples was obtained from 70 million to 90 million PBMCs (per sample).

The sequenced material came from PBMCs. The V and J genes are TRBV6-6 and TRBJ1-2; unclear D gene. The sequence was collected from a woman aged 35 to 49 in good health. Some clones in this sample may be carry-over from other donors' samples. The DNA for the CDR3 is TGTGCCAGCAATGGGGATGCCTATGGCTACACCTTC. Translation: CASNGDAYGYTF.